The sequence of this TCR beta chain was determined in a study of blood T cell repertoires in COVID-19. Study at large: Whether acute or convalescent, the COVID-19 samples came from the United States, Italy and Spain. PBMCs, B-cell-depleted T cells, or T cells were the source of the cDNA or gDNA that made up the material.

Germline loops: CDR1 MDHEN, CDR2 SYDVKM. This CDR3 comprises 13 residues. With V trimmed by 9 bases and J by 4 bases, 3 bases remained unmatched. As handled by the study authors: The authors estimated nucleated cell counts from reference gene primer amplification. TCRdb's copy holds only in-frame clones and misses some; the assay was immunoSEQ multiplex PCR. D and trimming come from the DNA, and the V and J calls and clone size come from that table. Of around 92,000 clones in the sample, 75% to 85% are singletons; the top ten hold around 29%. Source material: peripheral blood. The rearrangement links TRBV28 to TRBJ2-5, with TRBD1 identical over 12 bases. The sequence derives from a woman aged 80 or older with acute or convalescent COVID-19. CDR3 protein: CASRDRGPETQYF. CDR3 nucleotides: TGTGCCAGTAGGGACAGGGGGCCAGAGACCCAGTACTTC.